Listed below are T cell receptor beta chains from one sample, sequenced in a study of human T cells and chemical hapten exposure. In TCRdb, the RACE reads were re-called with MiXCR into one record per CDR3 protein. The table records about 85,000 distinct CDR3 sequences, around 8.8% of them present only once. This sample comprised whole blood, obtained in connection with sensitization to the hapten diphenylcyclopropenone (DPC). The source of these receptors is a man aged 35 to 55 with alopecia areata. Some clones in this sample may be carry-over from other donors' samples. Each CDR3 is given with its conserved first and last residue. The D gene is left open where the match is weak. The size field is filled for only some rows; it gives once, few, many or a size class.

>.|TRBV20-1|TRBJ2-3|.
CSANLPRDISSTDTQYF
TGCAGTGCGAACTTACCGCGGGACATTTCTAGCACAGATACGCAGTATTTT
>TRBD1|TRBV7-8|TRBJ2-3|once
CASSIGTGYTDTQYF
TGTGCCAGCAGCATCGGGACAGGCTACACAGATACGCAGTATTTT
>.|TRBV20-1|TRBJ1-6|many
CSASVDSKNSPLHF
TGCAGTGCTAGCGTGGACAGCAAAAATTCACCCCTCCACTTT
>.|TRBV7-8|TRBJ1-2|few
CASSLENLGRYTF
TGTGCCAGCAGCCTCGAGAACCTGGGCCGCTACACCTTC
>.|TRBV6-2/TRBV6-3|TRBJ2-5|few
CASSYSRGSQETQYF
TGTGCCAGCAGTTACTCTCGGGGATCCCAAGAGACCCAGTACTTC
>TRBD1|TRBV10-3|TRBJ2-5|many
CAIQGDTETQYF
TGTGCCATCCAGGGGGATACGGAGACCCAGTACTTC
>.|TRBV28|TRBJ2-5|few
CASSLLAVGLALQTQYF
TGTGCCAGCAGTTTATTGGCCGTTGGGCTAGCGCTGCAGACCCAGTACTTC
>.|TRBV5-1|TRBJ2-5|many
CASSPGNREEYF
TGCGCCAGCAGCCCCGGAAACAGGGAAGAGTACTTC
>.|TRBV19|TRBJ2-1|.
CASSHLARTYNEQFF
TGTGCCAGTAGCCATCTAGCGCGAACCTACAATGAGCAGTTCTTC
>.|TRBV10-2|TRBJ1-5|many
CASSHPEGSNQPQHF
TGCGCCAGCAGTCATCCCGAGGGTAGCAATCAGCCCCAGCATTTT
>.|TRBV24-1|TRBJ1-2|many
CATSEGQPNYGYTF
TGTGCCACCAGTGAGGGTCAACCAAACTATGGCTACACCTTC
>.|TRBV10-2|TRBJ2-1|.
CASSDLTSRNEQFF
TGCGCCAGCAGTGATCTGACTAGTCGCAATGAGCAGTTCTTC
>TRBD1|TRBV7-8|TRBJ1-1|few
CASSLGDRANTEAFF
TGTGCCAGCAGCTTAGGTGACAGGGCGAACACTGAAGCTTTCTTT
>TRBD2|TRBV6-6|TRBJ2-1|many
CASSYFRGDTGGYNEQFF
TGTGCCAGCAGTTACTTCAGGGGAGATACGGGAGGGTACAATGAGCAGTTCTTC
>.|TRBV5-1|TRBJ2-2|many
CASSLVSNTGELFF
TGCGCCAGCAGCTTGGTCTCCAACACCGGGGAGCTGTTTTTT
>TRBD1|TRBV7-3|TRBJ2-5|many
CASSPSADRAVTQYF
TGTGCCAGCAGCCCCTCCGCGGACAGGGCAGTGACCCAGTACTTC
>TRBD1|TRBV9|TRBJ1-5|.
CASSPGQGVGNQPQHF
TGTGCCAGCAGCCCGGGACAGGGAGTTGGCAATCAGCCCCAGCATTTT
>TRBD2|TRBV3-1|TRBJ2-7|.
CASSPRLAGRDGQYF
TGTGCCAGCAGCCCTCGACTAGCGGGACGTGATGGGCAGTACTTC
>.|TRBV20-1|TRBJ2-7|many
CSAPRRDLYEQYF
TGCAGTGCTCCTCGCCGGGACTTGTACGAGCAGTACTTC
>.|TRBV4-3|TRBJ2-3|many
CASSPRGPDPTDTQYF
TGCGCCAGCAGCCCCAGGGGACCGGATCCCACAGATACGCAGTATTTT
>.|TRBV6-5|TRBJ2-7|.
CASSRQVLGYEQYF
TGTGCCAGCAGCCGACAGGTGCTCGGTTACGAGCAGTACTTC
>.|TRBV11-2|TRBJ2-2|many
CASSLGTWGELFF
TGTGCCAGCAGCTTAGGAACGTGGGGGGAGCTGTTTTTT
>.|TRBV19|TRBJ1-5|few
CASRQNLNQPQHF
TGTGCCAGTAGGCAGAATCTTAATCAGCCCCAGCATTTT
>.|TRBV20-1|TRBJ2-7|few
CSASELFPIRTSYEQYF
TGCAGTGCTAGTGAGCTATTCCCAATCCGCACTTCCTACGAGCAGTACTTC
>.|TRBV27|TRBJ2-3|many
CATLWTAGTTDTQYF
TGTGCCACCCTTTGGACCGCCGGGACCACAGATACGCAGTATTTT
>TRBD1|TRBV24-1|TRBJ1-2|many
CATSDDIQGFYGYTF
TGTGCCACCAGTGATGATATACAGGGGTTCTATGGCTACACCTTC
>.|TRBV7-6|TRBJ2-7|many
CASSLRGSSEQYF
TGTGCCAGCAGCTTGCGCGGTTCATCAGAGCAGTACTTC
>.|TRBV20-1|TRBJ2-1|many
CSAQDRSGFYNEQFF
TGCAGTGCTCAAGATCGTAGCGGCTTCTACAATGAGCAGTTCTTC
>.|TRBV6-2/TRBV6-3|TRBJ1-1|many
CASSFGSAGEAFF
TGTGCCAGCAGTTTTGGGAGCGCGGGAGAAGCTTTCTTT
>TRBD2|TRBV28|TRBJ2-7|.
CASSFGGRNEQYF
TGTGCCAGCAGTTTCGGCGGGAGAAACGAGCAGTACTTC
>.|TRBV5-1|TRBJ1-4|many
CASSLAGDGEKLFF
TGCGCCAGCAGCTTGGCAGGGGACGGTGAAAAACTGTTTTTT
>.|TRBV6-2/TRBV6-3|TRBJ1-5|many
CASSRDKFNQPQHF
TGTGCCAGCAGTAGGGACAAATTCAATCAGCCCCAGCATTTT
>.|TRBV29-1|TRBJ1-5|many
CSVEHSGSSNQPQHF
TGCAGCGTCGAACACTCAGGGAGTAGCAATCAGCCCCAGCATTTT
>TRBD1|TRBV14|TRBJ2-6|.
CASSQDEGGPRSSGANVLTF
TGTGCCAGCAGCCAAGATGAAGGGGGCCCAAGGAGCTCTGGGGCCAACGTCCTGACTTTC
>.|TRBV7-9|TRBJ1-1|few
CASSLAGGGSTEAFF
TGTGCCAGCAGCTTAGCTGGGGGTGGAAGCACTGAAGCTTTCTTT
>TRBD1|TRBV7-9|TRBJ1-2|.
CASSQGQGASGYTF
TGTGCCAGCAGCCAGGGACAGGGGGCGTCTGGCTACACCTTC
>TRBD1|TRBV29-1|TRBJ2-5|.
CSVRTGRGETQYF
TGCAGCGTCCGGACAGGGAGAGGAGAGACCCAGTACTTC
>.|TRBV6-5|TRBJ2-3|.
CASRVAGRLADTQYF
TGTGCCAGCAGGGTGGCCGGACGGCTAGCAGATACGCAGTATTTT
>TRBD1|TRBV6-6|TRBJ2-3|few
CASRRGQGTSTDTQYF
TGTGCCAGCAGGCGAGGACAGGGGACTAGCACAGATACGCAGTATTTT
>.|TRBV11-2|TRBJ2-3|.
CASSLVGRTNVDTQYF
TGTGCCAGCAGCTTAGTCGGTCGGACAAATGTGGATACGCAGTATTTT
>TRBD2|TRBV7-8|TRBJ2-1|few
CASSFRTSGSNNEQFF
TGTGCCAGCAGCTTTCGTACTAGCGGAAGTAACAATGAGCAGTTCTTC
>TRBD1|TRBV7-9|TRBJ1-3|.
CASGLVGTGFGNTIYF
TGTGCCAGCGGGCTGGTTGGGACAGGGTTTGGAAACACCATATATTTT
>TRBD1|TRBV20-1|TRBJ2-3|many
CSANSGTGGPQSTDTQYF
TGCAGTGCGAACTCCGGGACAGGGGGCCCCCAGAGCACAGATACGCAGTATTTT
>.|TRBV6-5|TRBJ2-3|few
CASSYMGGQLTDTQYF
TGTGCCAGCAGTTACATGGGGGGACAACTCACAGATACGCAGTATTTT
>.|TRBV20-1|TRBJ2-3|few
CSALEGLTDTQYF
TGCAGTGCTCTTGAAGGATTGACAGATACGCAGTATTTT
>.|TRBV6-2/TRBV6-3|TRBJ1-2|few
CASCYRVWDYGYTF
TGTGCCAGCTGCTACAGGGTTTGGGACTATGGCTACACCTTC
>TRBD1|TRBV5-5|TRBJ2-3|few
CASSSERQGDKDTQYF
TGTGCCAGCAGCTCTGAAAGGCAGGGGGACAAAGATACGCAGTATTTT
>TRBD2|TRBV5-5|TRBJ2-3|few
CASSPIPRGLAGVGTDTQYF
TGTGCCAGCAGCCCGATCCCTAGGGGACTAGCGGGAGTCGGGACAGATACGCAGTATTTT
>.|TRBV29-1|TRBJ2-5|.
CSVLGGSQETQYF
TGCAGCGTCTTGGGTGGCAGTCAAGAGACCCAGTACTTC